The next 12 T cell receptor beta chains were all read from a single sample in a study of T cells after yellow fever vaccination (dated by TCRdb to between 2018 and 2020). Libraries were built with 5' RACE. Instrument on record: Illumina HiSeq 2500. TCRdb reanalyzed the raw reads on its own, using fastp at Q25 for trimming and MiXCR for clone calling, and kept in-frame beta chains. Rows merge per CDR3 protein into single entries with the most common DNA and genes. The sample table holds around 340,000 distinct CDR3 sequences, of which 8.7% were seen once. Jointly, the top ten make up about 20% of the sample. Reading the label with the study, this specimen's treatment or condition is: live attenuated yellow fever vaccine strain. The sequences come from PBMCs, collected on the day of the first yellow fever vaccination. These receptors all stem from a man younger than 35 who received the YFV17D yellow fever vaccine.

This clonotype was counted a few times. This chain uses TRBV18 with TRBJ2-7; possibly TRBD1 for D (5 bases). This CDR3 is built from 13 residues. Trimming stripped 9 bases from V and 4 bases from J, with 16 bases between. Germline CDR1 is KGHSH and CDR2 is LQKENI. Here the CDR3 DNA reads TGTGCCAGTCGACCCAGAAGGGGTTACGAGCAGTACTTC. The encoded protein is CASRPRRGYEQYF.

This clonotype appeared a few times. This rearrangement joins TRBV2 to TRBJ2-5; possibly TRBD2 for D (6 bases). The V and J ends lost 8 bases and 0 bases respectively, with 10 bases between them. Germline V lookup: CDR1 SNHLY, CDR2 FYNNEI. This CDR3 is built from 13 residues. Here the CDR3 DNA reads TGTGCCAGCGGCCTAGCGAACCAAGAGACCCAGTACTTC. This gives the protein CASGLANQETQYF.

The chain couples TRBV4-1 to TRBJ2-5; D assignment may be TRBD1 or TRBD2 (6 bases each). The V end was cut by 1 base, the J end by 5 bases, with 14 bases between. Germline lookup yields CDR1 MGHRA and CDR2 YSYEKL. CDR3 length equals 15 residues. The CDR3 here is CASSQAPGAPETQYF. For the CDR3, the DNA is TGCGCCAGCAGCCAAGCGCCGGGGGCCCCGGAGACCCAGTACTTC.

At least ten counts were recorded for this clonotype. The rearrangement uses TRBV24-1 and TRBJ2-3; 9 bases are a match to TRBD2. CDR3 length: 15 amino acids. The germline V gene has CDR1 KGHDR and CDR2 SFDVKD. The J segment lost 5 bases and the V segment lost 9 bases, leaving 11 bases of the junction unmatched. The chain's CDR3 is CATAAGGGAQDTQYF. The DNA of the CDR3 is TGTGCCACCGCGGCCGGCGGGGGGGCCCAAGATACGCAGTATTTT.

This clonotype was picked up a small number of times. The V gene is TRBV18, the J gene TRBJ2-3; no definite D call. V was trimmed by 1 base and J by 1 base, leaving 6 bases between them. The CDR3 covers 14 residues. Germline V gene data show CDR1 as KGHSH and CDR2 as LQKENI. CDR3 in DNA: TGTGCCAGCTCACCACGAAGTGGCACAGATACGCAGTATTTT. Translated: CASSPRSGTDTQYF.

This clonotype was observed at least ten times. This sequence joins TRBV7-9 and TRBJ2-7, with 8 nucleotides matching TRBD1. Germline V gene lookup returns CDR1 SEHNR and CDR2 FQNEAQ (reference sequence). Trimming cost V 3 bases and J 7 bases; bases outside gene matches: 5. This CDR3 has 13 residues. For the CDR3, the DNA is TGTGCCAGCAGCTTCTCTACAGGGGGAGAGCAGTACGTC. Protein sequence: CASSFSTGGEQYV.

The chain carries TRBV7-8 and TRBJ2-5; 7 bases fit TRBD1. There are 18 residues in the CDR3. Losses at the gene ends were 3 bases for V and 5 bases for J; bases not matched to a gene: 18. Germline V gene lookup returns CDR1 SGHVS and CDR2 FQNEAQ. Written as DNA, the CDR3 is TGTGCCAGCAGCTTTTTGGGACAGACGGCAATTGTCGGGGAGACCCAGTACTTC. Protein sequence: CASSFLGQTAIVGETQYF.

A few counts support this clonotype. V usage is TRBV7-2 and J usage is TRBJ1-6, with D maybe TRBD1 (6 bases). There are 14 residues in the CDR3. Deletions cut 6 bases from V and 8 bases from J, with 14 bases between. Germline V gives CDR1 SGHTA, CDR2 FQGNSA. The CDR3 DNA is TGTGCCAGCAGTAACAGGGTTGGAGATTCACCCCTCCACTTT. It specifies CASSNRVGDSPLHF.

Only a few counts were recorded for this clonotype. J is TRBJ2-1 and V is TRBV11-2; D may be TRBD2 (6 bases). CDR3 length: 18 residues. The germline V gene has CDR1 SGHAT and CDR2 FQNNGV. Trimming shortened V by 5 bases and J by 1 base, and 21 bases separated the two germline ends. The CDR3: CASSHPFRGGESYNEQFF. In nucleotides, the CDR3 is TGTGCCAGCAGCCACCCCTTTCGTGGCGGGGAATCCTACAATGAGCAGTTCTTC.

The genes are TRBV27 and TRBJ2-6, with TRBD1 identical over 10 bases. The CDR3 consists of 18 residues. CDR1 and CDR2 (germline): MNHEY, SMNVEV (reference sequence). V was pared by 6 bases and J by 4 bases, with 12 bases of the junction left unmatched. The CDR3 coding sequence is TGTGCCAGCAGCCAAAAAAGACAGGGGGCGTGGGGGGCCAACGTCCTGACTTTC. Its translation: CASSQKRQGAWGANVLTF.

This chain uses TRBV4-2 with TRBJ1-2; no clear D. V was clipped by 0 bases and J by 3 bases, with 14 bases between them. The CDR3 has 16 residues. Germline CDR1 and CDR2: LGHNA and YNFKEQ. In DNA, the CDR3 is TGTGCCAGCAGCCAAGAAATAACCACGGTCGACTATGGCTACACCTTC. Translating it yields CASSQEITTVDYGYTF.

This chain links TRBV29-1 with TRBJ1-2; no definite D call. Trimming took 7 bases from V and 8 from J, leaving 17 bases between them. CDR3 length equals 12 residues. The germline V gene encodes CDR1 SQVTM and CDR2 ANQGSEA. The chain's CDR3 is CSADVYGLGYTF. CDR3 nucleotides: TGCAGCGCCGACGTCTATGGTCTGGGCTACACCTTC.